This T cell receptor beta chain was sequenced in a study of CD8 T cells in Susac syndrome (dated by TCRdb to the late 2010s). Study-level background: Repertoire sequencing was used to test whether CD8+ T cell activation and differentiation in Susac syndrome was antigen driven. Points the paper makes about the study in general: The number of individuals in the TCR sequencing and HLA analysis was acknowledged as relatively small.

High-throughput TCR beta sequencing profiled peripheral blood CD8+ and CD4+ T cells from healthy donors, Susac syndrome patients and multiple sclerosis patients. Healthy donors were age- and sex-matched controls. Bulk CD8+ and CD4+ T cells were purified by magnetic negative isolation, whereas CD8+ TEMRA cells were enriched by FACS. Blood was collected in EDTA tubes and processed within 24 hours, with PBMCs isolated through density gradient centrifugation. PBMCs intended for TCR sequencing were frozen in liquid nitrogen and were later thawed in a 37 degrees C water bath. A purity of at least 90% was achieved for sorted or isolated CD4+, CD8+ and CD8+ TEMRA cells. RNA was extracted using the RNeasy kit, and roughly 0.45 to 1 microgram was reverse transcribed with random hexamers. The immunoSEQ multiplex PCR assay, covering 54 Vbeta and 13 Jbeta segments, was used to amplify TCR beta CDR3 regions. PCR amplification bias was corrected using a synthetic template baseline for primer optimization and computational correction. Regarding the original processing steps: Reads were annotated to V, D and J genes per IMGT and analyzed with immunoSEQ Analyzer, keeping only productive sequences. To calculate clonality, Shannon entropy was normalized by log2 of the number of productive unique sequences and then subtracted from one. For each patient and control, public and private clones were evaluated within the 100 most prevalent clones. Clones were defined as Susac-specific when absent from the healthy and MS cohorts, from 1052 published viral clones and from other ImmuneACCESS disease sequences. TCRdb reran the public reads through fastp at Q25 and MiXCR, keeping productive beta chains. Each CDR3 protein gets just one entry, which takes the most common genes and DNA from the rows behind it. TCRdb, rather than the study authors, made the V and J calls. The sample profile shows 140,000 to 150,000 distinct CDR3 sequences; roughly 94% of them were found once. Of the sample, roughly 0.083% is held by the ten largest clones.

Points on this clonotype: Its target antigen remains unknown. One end of the junction does not line up with germline, which may come from a read error.

This TCR derives from a human donor in good health. The sample taken for sequencing was CD4+ T cells from PBMCs.

The nucleotide sequence reads TGTGCCAGTAGTGCGACAGGGGGCCAGATATTC. This encodes CASSATGGQIF. The V and J segments used are TRBV19 and TRBJ2-5; the central 10 bases match TRBD1. In the germline V gene (reference sequence), CDR1 corresponds to LNHDA and CDR2 to SQIVND. Its CDR3 holds 11 amino acids, cysteine through phenylalanine. Only the CDR3 region is kept as DNA, spanning 33 bases read in frame from base 1. This CDR3, with the reference TRBV19 and TRBJ2-5 proteins standing in past its ends, gives the full variable domain DGGITQSPKYLFRKEGQNVTLSCEQNLNHDAMYWYRQDPGQGLRLIYYSQIVNDFQKGDIAEGYSVSREKKESFPLTVTSAQKNPTAFYLCASSATGGQIFGPGTRLLVL.